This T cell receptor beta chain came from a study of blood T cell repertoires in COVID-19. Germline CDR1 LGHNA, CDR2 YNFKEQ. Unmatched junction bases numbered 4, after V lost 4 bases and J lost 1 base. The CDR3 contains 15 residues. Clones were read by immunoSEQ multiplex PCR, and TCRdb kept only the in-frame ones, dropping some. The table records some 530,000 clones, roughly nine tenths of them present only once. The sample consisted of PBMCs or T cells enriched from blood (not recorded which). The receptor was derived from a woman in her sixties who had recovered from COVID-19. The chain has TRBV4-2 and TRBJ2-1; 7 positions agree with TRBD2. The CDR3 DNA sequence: TGTGCCAGCAGCCCCTTAGCGGGTTCCTACAATGAGCAGTTCTTC. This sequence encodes CASSPLAGSYNEQFF.